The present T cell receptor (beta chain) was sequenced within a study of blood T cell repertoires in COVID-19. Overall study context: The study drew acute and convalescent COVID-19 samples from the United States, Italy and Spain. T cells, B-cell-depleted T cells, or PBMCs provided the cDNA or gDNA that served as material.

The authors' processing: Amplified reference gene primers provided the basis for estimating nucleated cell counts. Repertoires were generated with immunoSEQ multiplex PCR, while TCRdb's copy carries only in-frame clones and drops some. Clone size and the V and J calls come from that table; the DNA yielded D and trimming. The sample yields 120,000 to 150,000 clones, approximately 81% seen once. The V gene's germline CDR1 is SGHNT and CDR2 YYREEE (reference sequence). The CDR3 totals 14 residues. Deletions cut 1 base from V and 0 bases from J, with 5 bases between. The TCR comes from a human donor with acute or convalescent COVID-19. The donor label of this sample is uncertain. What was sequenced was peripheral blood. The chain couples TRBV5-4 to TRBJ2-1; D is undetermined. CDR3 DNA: TGTGCCAGCAGCTTGACCAGCTCCTACAATGAGCAGTTCTTC. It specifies CASSLTSSYNEQFF.